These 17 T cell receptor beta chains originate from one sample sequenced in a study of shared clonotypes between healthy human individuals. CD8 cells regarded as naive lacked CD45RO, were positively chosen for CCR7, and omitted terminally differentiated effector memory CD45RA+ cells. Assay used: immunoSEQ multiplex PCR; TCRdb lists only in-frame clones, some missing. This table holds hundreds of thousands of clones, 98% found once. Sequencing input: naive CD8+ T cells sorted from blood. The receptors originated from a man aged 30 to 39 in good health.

This CDR3 reads CASSSRGRALEQFF. The DNA of the CDR3 is TGTGCCAGCAGCTCCCGCGGGAGGGCCCTTGAGCAGTTCTTC. The chain recombines TRBV27 with TRBJ2-1; TRBD2 aligns across 9 bases. CDR1 and CDR2 from the germline V gene are MNHEY and SMNVEV (reference sequence). Trimming cost V 6 bases and J 9 bases; bases outside gene matches: 9. The CDR3 sequence is 14 residues long.

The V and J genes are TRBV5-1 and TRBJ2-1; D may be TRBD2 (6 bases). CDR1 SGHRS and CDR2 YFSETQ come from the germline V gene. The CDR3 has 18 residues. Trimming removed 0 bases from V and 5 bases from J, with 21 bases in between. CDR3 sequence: CASSLDPLVSGANNEQFF. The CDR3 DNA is TGCGCCAGCAGCTTGGACCCCTTAGTTAGCGGAGCAAACAATGAGCAGTTCTTC.

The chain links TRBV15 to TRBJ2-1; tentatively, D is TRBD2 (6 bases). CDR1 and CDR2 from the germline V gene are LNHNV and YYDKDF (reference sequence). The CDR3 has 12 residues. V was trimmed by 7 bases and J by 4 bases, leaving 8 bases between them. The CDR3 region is CATTSEYNEQFF. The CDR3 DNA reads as TGTGCCACCACTAGCGAGTACAATGAGCAGTTCTTC.

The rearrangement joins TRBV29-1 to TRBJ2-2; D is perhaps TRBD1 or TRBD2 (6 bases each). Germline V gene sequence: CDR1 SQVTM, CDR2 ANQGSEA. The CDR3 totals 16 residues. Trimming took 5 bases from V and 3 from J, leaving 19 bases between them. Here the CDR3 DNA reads TGCAGCGTTCTGGGACTTAGGGGGAGAGACACCGGGGAGCTGTTTTTT. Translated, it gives CSVLGLRGRDTGELFF.

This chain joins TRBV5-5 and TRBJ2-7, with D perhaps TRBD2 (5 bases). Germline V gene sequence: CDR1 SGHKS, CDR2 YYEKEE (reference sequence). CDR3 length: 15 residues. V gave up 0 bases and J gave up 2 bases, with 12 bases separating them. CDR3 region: CASSLEPSGPYEQYF. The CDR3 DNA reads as TGTGCCAGCAGCTTGGAACCAAGCGGCCCCTACGAGCAGTACTTC.

The CDR3 is CSGVRQGPSTDTQYF. CDR3 DNA: TGCAGCGGCGTTAGACAGGGGCCTAGCACAGATACGCAGTATTTT. This chain connects TRBV29-1 to TRBJ2-3; 8 positions match TRBD1. CDR1 is SQVTM, CDR2 ANQGSEA, per germline. There are 15 residues in the CDR3. Trimming removed 7 bases from V and 0 bases from J; junction bases left unmatched: 9.

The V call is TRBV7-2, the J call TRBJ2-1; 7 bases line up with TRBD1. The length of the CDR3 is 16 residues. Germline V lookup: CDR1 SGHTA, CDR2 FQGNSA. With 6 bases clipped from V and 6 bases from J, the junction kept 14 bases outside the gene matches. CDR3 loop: CASSHSTGVRSNEQFF. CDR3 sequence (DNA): TGTGCCAGCAGTCACTCCACAGGGGTGAGGAGCAATGAGCAGTTCTTC.

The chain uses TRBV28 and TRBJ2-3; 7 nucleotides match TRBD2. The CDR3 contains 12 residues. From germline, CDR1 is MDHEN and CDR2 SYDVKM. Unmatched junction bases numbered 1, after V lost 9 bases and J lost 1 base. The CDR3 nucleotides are TGTGCCAGTACTAGCGGCACAGATACGCAGTATTTT. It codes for CASTSGTDTQYF.

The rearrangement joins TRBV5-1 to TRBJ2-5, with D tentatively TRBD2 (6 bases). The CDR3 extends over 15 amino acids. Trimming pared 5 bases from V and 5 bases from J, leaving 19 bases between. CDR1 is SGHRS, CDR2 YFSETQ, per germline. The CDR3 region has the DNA TGCGCCAGCAGGGAGGGAGCAGCTTTGTGGGAGACCCAGTACTTC. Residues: CASREGAALWETQYF.

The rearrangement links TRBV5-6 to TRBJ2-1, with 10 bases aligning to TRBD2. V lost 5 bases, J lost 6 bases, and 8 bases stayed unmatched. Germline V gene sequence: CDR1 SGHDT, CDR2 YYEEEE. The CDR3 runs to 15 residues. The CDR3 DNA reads TGTGCCAGCAGTGTAGGGCTAGCGGGAGTCAATGAGCAGTTCTTC. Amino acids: CASSVGLAGVNEQFF. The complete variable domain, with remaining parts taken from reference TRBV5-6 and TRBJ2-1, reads DAGVTQSPTHLIKTRGQQVTLRCSPKSGHDTVSWYQQALGQGPQFIFQYYEEEERQRGNFPDRFSGHQFPNYSSELNVNALLLGDSALYLCASSVGLAGVNEQFFGPGTRLTVL.

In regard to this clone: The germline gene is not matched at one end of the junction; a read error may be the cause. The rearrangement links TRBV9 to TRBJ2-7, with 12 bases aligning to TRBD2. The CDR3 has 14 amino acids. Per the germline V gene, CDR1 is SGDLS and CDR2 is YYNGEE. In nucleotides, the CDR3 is TGTGCCAGCAGCGCGACTAGCGGGAGATACGGGCAGTACTTC. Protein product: CASSATSGRYGQYF.

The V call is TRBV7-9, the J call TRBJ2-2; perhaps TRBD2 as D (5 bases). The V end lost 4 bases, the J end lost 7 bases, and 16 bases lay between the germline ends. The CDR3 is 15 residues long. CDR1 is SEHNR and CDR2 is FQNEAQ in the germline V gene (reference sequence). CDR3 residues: CASSSREQMVGELFF. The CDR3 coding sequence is TGTGCCAGCAGCTCGAGGGAGCAGATGGTCGGGGAGCTGTTTTTT.

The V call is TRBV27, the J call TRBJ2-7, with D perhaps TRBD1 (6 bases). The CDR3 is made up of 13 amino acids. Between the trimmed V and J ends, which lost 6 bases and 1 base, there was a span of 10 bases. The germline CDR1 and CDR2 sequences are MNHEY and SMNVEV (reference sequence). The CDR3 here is CASRGQTSYEQYF. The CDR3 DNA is TGTGCCAGCAGAGGACAGACTTCCTACGAGCAGTACTTC.

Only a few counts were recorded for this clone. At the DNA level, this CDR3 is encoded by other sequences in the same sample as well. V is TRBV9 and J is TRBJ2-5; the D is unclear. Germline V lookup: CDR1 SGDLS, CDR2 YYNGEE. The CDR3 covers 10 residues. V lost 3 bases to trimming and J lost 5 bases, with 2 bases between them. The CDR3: CASSGETQYF. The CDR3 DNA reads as TGTGCCAGCAGCGGGGAGACCCAGTACTTC.

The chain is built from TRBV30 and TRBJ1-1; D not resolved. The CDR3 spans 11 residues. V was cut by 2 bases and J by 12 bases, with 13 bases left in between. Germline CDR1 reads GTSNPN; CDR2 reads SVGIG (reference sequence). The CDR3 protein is CAWSPTHATFF. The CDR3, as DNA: TGTGCCTGGAGTCCAACTCATGCGACTTTCTTT.

The CDR3 DNA follows: TGTGCCAGCAGCTTACCCTCAAACGGAGGGGAGCAGTTCTTC. Its translation is CASSLPSNGGEQFF. The chain recombines TRBV7-9 with TRBJ2-1; maybe TRBD2 (6 bases). This CDR3 has 14 amino acids. The V end was cut by 2 bases, the J end by 10 bases, with 15 bases between. CDR1 and CDR2 from the germline V gene are SEHNR and FQNEAQ (reference sequence).

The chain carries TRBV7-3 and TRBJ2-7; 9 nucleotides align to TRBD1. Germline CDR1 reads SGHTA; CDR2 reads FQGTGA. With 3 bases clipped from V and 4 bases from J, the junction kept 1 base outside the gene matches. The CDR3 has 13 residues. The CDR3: CASSLTGGYEQYF. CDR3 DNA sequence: TGTGCCAGCAGCTTGACAGGGGGGTACGAGCAGTACTTC. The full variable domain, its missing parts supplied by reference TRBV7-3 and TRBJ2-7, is GAGVSQTPSNKVTEKGKYVELRCDPISGHTALYWYRQSLGQGPEFLIYFQGTGAADDSGLPNDRFFAVRPEGSVSTLKIQRTERGDSAVYLCASSLTGGYEQYFGPGTRLTVT.